These T cell receptor beta chains were read from a single sample in a study of shared clonotypes between healthy human individuals. Assay: immunoSEQ multiplex PCR; the TCRdb copy retains only in-frame clones and omits some. The repertoire has some 2.1 million clones, roughly 94% of them found once; the top ten carry under 0.15%. Sequencing was done on a sample of naive CD4+ T cells sorted from blood. The receptor source for this set is a man aged 18 to 30 in good health. Both conserved end residues are part of each CDR3. The order of the fields is J gene, clone size, V gene, D gene, CDR3 DNA, CDR3 protein. D genes are given only for firm matches. Part of the rows lack a size; the others show once, few, many or a class for expanded clones.

j_call: TRBJ1-2; clone_size: NA; v_call: TRBV6-1; d_call: NA; cdr3_nt: TGTGCCAGCAGTGACCGAGACCAGGGGAACTATGGCTACACCTTC; cdr3_aa: CASSDRDQGNYGYTF
j_call: TRBJ2-2; clone_size: NA; v_call: TRBV29-1; d_call: NA; cdr3_nt: TGCAGCGGAGGACAGAACTCCGCGAACACCGGGGAGCTGTTTTTT; cdr3_aa: CSGGQNSANTGELFF
j_call: TRBJ2-6; clone_size: NA; v_call: TRBV2; d_call: NA; cdr3_nt: TGTGCCAGCAGTGAATGGGATTCTGGGGCCAACGTCCTGACTTTC; cdr3_aa: CASSEWDSGANVLTF
j_call: TRBJ2-7; clone_size: NA; v_call: TRBV7-6; d_call: NA; cdr3_nt: TGTGCCAGCAGCTTAGGTGGGATACCCTCCTACGAGCAGTACTTC; cdr3_aa: CASSLGGIPSYEQYF
j_call: TRBJ2-1; clone_size: NA; v_call: TRBV10-2; d_call: NA; cdr3_nt: TGCGCCAGCAGTGAGCCTCGACGGGGTGAGCAGTTCTTC; cdr3_aa: CASSEPRRGEQFF
j_call: TRBJ2-3; clone_size: NA; v_call: TRBV10-3; d_call: TRBD2; cdr3_nt: TGTGCCATCAGTGAGTCTCCCCAGCGGGAGCGAACCACAGATACGCAGTATTTT; cdr3_aa: CAISESPQRERTTDTQYF
j_call: TRBJ1-2; clone_size: NA; v_call: TRBV10-1; d_call: TRBD1; cdr3_nt: TGCGCCAGGCCGGGGCAATCAATGACAGGGGCGCCTAACTATGGCTACACCTTC; cdr3_aa: CARPGQSMTGAPNYGYTF
j_call: TRBJ2-5; clone_size: NA; v_call: TRBV19; d_call: NA; cdr3_nt: TGTGCCAGTAGCGTAAGAAAAGAGGCGGCCCAGTACTTC; cdr3_aa: CASSVRKEAAQYF
j_call: TRBJ2-2; clone_size: NA; v_call: TRBV10-3; d_call: NA; cdr3_nt: TGTGCCACCTCTAGGGTCGGGGAGCTGTTTTTT; cdr3_aa: CATSRVGELFF
j_call: TRBJ2-7; clone_size: few; v_call: TRBV30; d_call: NA; cdr3_nt: TGTGCCTGGAGTGTAAGAGGGGCCTCGGGGGAGCAGTACTTC; cdr3_aa: CAWSVRGASGEQYF
j_call: TRBJ1-5; clone_size: once; v_call: TRBV4-1; d_call: TRBD1; cdr3_nt: TGCGCCAGCAGCCAAGACTGGGACAGGGGGCGCGGTCAGCCCCAGCATTTT; cdr3_aa: CASSQDWDRGRGQPQHF
j_call: TRBJ2-1; clone_size: NA; v_call: TRBV6-6; d_call: TRBD2; cdr3_nt: TGTGCCAGCAGTTTACTAGCGGACTTCTACAATGAGCAGTTCTTC; cdr3_aa: CASSLLADFYNEQFF
j_call: TRBJ2-1; clone_size: NA; v_call: TRBV7-6; d_call: TRBD2; cdr3_nt: TGTGCCAGCAGCTTAGGGACTAGCGGGAGATACGCCTCCTACAATGAGCAGTTCTTC; cdr3_aa: CASSLGTSGRYASYNEQFF
j_call: TRBJ2-1; clone_size: NA; v_call: TRBV29-1; d_call: NA; cdr3_nt: TGCAGCGGGGAGGACTCCCCCAATGAGCAGTTCTTC; cdr3_aa: CSGEDSPNEQFF
j_call: TRBJ2-3; clone_size: NA; v_call: TRBV4-2; d_call: TRBD2; cdr3_nt: TGTGCCAGCAGCCAAAGACTAGCGGGGGTGGTTACGCAGTATTTT; cdr3_aa: CASSQRLAGVVTQYF
j_call: TRBJ1-5; clone_size: NA; v_call: TRBV18; d_call: NA; cdr3_nt: TGTGCCAGCTCACCACCGGCGATGGGAGGTGGCAATCAGCCCCAGCATTTT; cdr3_aa: CASSPPAMGGGNQPQHF
j_call: TRBJ2-5; clone_size: NA; v_call: TRBV7-8; d_call: NA; cdr3_nt: TGTGCCAGCAGCTTAGCGGGAGCTCGCGAGACCCAGTACTTC; cdr3_aa: CASSLAGARETQYF
j_call: TRBJ1-5; clone_size: NA; v_call: TRBV19; d_call: NA; cdr3_nt: TGTGCCAGTAGTACGCAGGGGCCTTATAGCAATCAGCCCCAGCATTTT; cdr3_aa: CASSTQGPYSNQPQHF
j_call: TRBJ2-3; clone_size: NA; v_call: TRBV18; d_call: NA; cdr3_nt: TGTGCCAGCTCACTTGGCATCCGGGACTGGGCCACAGATACGCAGTATTTT; cdr3_aa: CASSLGIRDWATDTQYF
j_call: TRBJ2-1; clone_size: NA; v_call: TRBV5-6; d_call: NA; cdr3_nt: TGTGCCAGCAGCTTTCGCGTGACCATTGTGAATGAGCAGTTCTTC; cdr3_aa: CASSFRVTIVNEQFF
j_call: TRBJ2-5; clone_size: once; v_call: TRBV4-1; d_call: TRBD2; cdr3_nt: TGCGCCAGCAGCCGCATACTAGCGGCGACCTTCGAAGAGACCCAGTACTTC; cdr3_aa: CASSRILAATFEETQYF
j_call: TRBJ2-1; clone_size: NA; v_call: TRBV9; d_call: TRBD2; cdr3_nt: TGTGCCAGCAGCGTAGTAGCGGGGGGGCCGGATGAGCAGTTCTTC; cdr3_aa: CASSVVAGGPDEQFF
j_call: TRBJ2-3; clone_size: NA; v_call: TRBV25-1; d_call: NA; cdr3_nt: TGTGCCAGCAGTGACTGGGGGGCGGGGTGGAAAGATACGCAGTATTTT; cdr3_aa: CASSDWGAGWKDTQYF
j_call: TRBJ1-5; clone_size: NA; v_call: TRBV29-1; d_call: NA; cdr3_nt: TGCAGCGTGGCCGTAAGTGGGGACACCCTACCCCAGCATTTT; cdr3_aa: CSVAVSGDTLPQHF
j_call: TRBJ1-6; clone_size: NA; v_call: TRBV10-3; d_call: NA; cdr3_nt: TGTGCCATCAGTGGGACAAGGGGATCGGGAAATTCACCCCTCCACTTT; cdr3_aa: CAISGTRGSGNSPLHF
j_call: TRBJ2-1; clone_size: NA; v_call: TRBV5-4; d_call: TRBD1; cdr3_nt: TGTGCCAGCAGCGTTGGACCGGGACAGGGTGAAAATGAGCAGTTCTTC; cdr3_aa: CASSVGPGQGENEQFF
j_call: TRBJ2-1; clone_size: NA; v_call: TRBV7-2; d_call: TRBD2; cdr3_nt: TGTGCCAGCAGCTTAGTTGGGACTAGCTTCTATGAGCAGTTCTTC; cdr3_aa: CASSLVGTSFYEQFF
j_call: TRBJ2-7; clone_size: NA; v_call: TRBV9; d_call: TRBD1; cdr3_nt: TGTGCCAGCAGCGCTGGACAGGGGGGCTACGAGCAGTACTTC; cdr3_aa: CASSAGQGGYEQYF
j_call: TRBJ1-2; clone_size: NA; v_call: TRBV4-1; d_call: NA; cdr3_nt: TGCGCCAGCAGCCAAGTTGCGGGGGCGCAAGCTAACTATGGCTACACCTTC; cdr3_aa: CASSQVAGAQANYGYTF
j_call: TRBJ2-3; clone_size: NA; v_call: TRBV7-8; d_call: NA; cdr3_nt: TGTGCCAGCAGCTTACAAGGGGCGAGCACAGATACGCAGTATTTT; cdr3_aa: CASSLQGASTDTQYF
j_call: TRBJ1-4; clone_size: NA; v_call: TRBV5-1; d_call: TRBD1; cdr3_nt: TGCGCCAGCAGCGAGGGGGCTGAGGCGGAAAAACTGTTTTTT; cdr3_aa: CASSEGAEAEKLFF
j_call: TRBJ1-1; clone_size: once; v_call: TRBV4-1; d_call: TRBD1; cdr3_nt: TGCGCCAGCAGCCAAGTTAACAGGGGCACTGAAGCTTTCTTT; cdr3_aa: CASSQVNRGTEAFF
j_call: TRBJ2-2; clone_size: NA; v_call: TRBV4-1; d_call: TRBD1; cdr3_nt: TGCGCCAGCAGCCTTCGGGACAGGGGGCCCCCCCCTAACACCGGGGAGCTGTTTTTT; cdr3_aa: CASSLRDRGPPPNTGELFF
j_call: TRBJ2-7; clone_size: NA; v_call: TRBV11-2; d_call: TRBD1; cdr3_nt: TGTGCCAGCACCGGGTATTACAGGGGCGACGAGCAGTACTTC; cdr3_aa: CASTGYYRGDEQYF
j_call: TRBJ1-1; clone_size: NA; v_call: TRBV5-1; d_call: TRBD1; cdr3_nt: TGCGCCAGCAGCCCTGGACAGGGTAACACTGAAGCTTTCTTT; cdr3_aa: CASSPGQGNTEAFF
j_call: TRBJ2-7; clone_size: NA; v_call: TRBV10-1; d_call: NA; cdr3_nt: TGCGCCAGTGCTTCCCCCCCCAGGGACCACGAGCAGTACTTC; cdr3_aa: CASASPPRDHEQYF
j_call: TRBJ2-5; clone_size: NA; v_call: TRBV30; d_call: NA; cdr3_nt: TGTGCCTGGACCCGGGTGGGACTACTAGGGGGACCCAGTAACTTC; cdr3_aa: CAWTRVGLLGGPSNF
j_call: TRBJ1-5; clone_size: NA; v_call: TRBV7-9; d_call: NA; cdr3_nt: TGTGCCAGCAGCCACGGCTCCAATCAGCCCCAGCATTTT; cdr3_aa: CASSHGSNQPQHF
j_call: TRBJ2-7; clone_size: NA; v_call: TRBV7-2; d_call: NA; cdr3_nt: TGTGCCAGCAGCTTTGGGATATTGGGAGCCTACGAGCAGTACTTC; cdr3_aa: CASSFGILGAYEQYF
j_call: TRBJ2-5; clone_size: NA; v_call: TRBV7-2; d_call: NA; cdr3_nt: TGTGCCAGCAGCAGGAACCAAGAGACCCAGTACTTC; cdr3_aa: CASSRNQETQYF
j_call: TRBJ2-1; clone_size: NA; v_call: TRBV2; d_call: NA; cdr3_nt: TGTGCCAGCAGTGTGGGTCCGGGACGCTCCTACAATGAGCAGTTCTTC; cdr3_aa: CASSVGPGRSYNEQFF
j_call: TRBJ2-7; clone_size: NA; v_call: TRBV5-1; d_call: NA; cdr3_nt: TGCGCCAGCAGCTTGGGACAGGCCTCCTACGAGCAGTACTTC; cdr3_aa: CASSLGQASYEQYF
j_call: TRBJ2-7; clone_size: NA; v_call: TRBV6-5; d_call: NA; cdr3_nt: TGTGCCAGCAGCCGAGCCCCAGCCTACGAGCAGTACTTC; cdr3_aa: CASSRAPAYEQYF
j_call: TRBJ2-1; clone_size: NA; v_call: TRBV4-3; d_call: TRBD2; cdr3_nt: TGCGCCAGCAGCCGAGAGAGACCGGGACTAGTTGGGGTCAATGAGCAGTTCTTC; cdr3_aa: CASSRERPGLVGVNEQFF